This T cell receptor (beta chain) appears in the sequencing data of a study of cytomegalovirus exposure and HLA in healthy donors. Comments on this clone: Antigen specificity is unknown.

The study ran its PCR with 60 Vbeta and 13 Jbeta primers. Profiled with immunoSEQ multiplex PCR; TCRdb holds only in-frame clones, not every one. The sample lists 69,000 or so clones, about 74% seen once, with 11% in the top ten. General observations from the study: Later genetic work tied a missense DCLRE1C variant to beta-chain V and J trimming. CMV serostatus was the sole immune exposure information available.

This CDR3 comprises 13 residues. Germline V lookup: CDR1 ENHRY, CDR2 SYGVKD. Germline trimming cut 4 bases from V and 8 bases from J; bases unmatched to any gene: 5. The clonotype comes from a woman in her fifties or sixties in good health and CMV-seropositive. The J gene is TRBJ2-4, the V gene TRBV10-3, with TRBD1 matching 7 bases. Sequencing was done on a sample of PBMCs. CDR3 sequence (DNA): TGTGCCATCAGTGGAGAGACAGGGTACATTCAGTACTTC. This codes for CAISGETGYIQYF.